These 32 T cell receptor beta chains share one sample of origin, sequenced in a study of OX40 agonist ivuxolimab in advanced cancers. The data were produced by immunoSEQ multiplex PCR, yet TCRdb's version contains in-frame clones alone and is incomplete. The sample contains about 43,000 clones, 86% of which appear only once. Sequenced material: CD4+ or CD8+ T cells sorted from blood, taken in a trial of the OX40 agonist ivuxolimab. Source of these receptors: an adult with an advanced solid tumor such as melanoma, head and neck, liver or kidney cancer.

The chain is built from TRBV6-4 and TRBJ2-1; 8 bases match TRBD2. V shed 5 bases, J shed 3 bases, and the junction held 0 bases outside the gene matches. This CDR3 is built from 13 residues. CDR1 is MRHNA, CDR2 SNTAGT, per germline. CDR3 nucleotides: TGTGCCAGCAGTCGGGAGGGCTACAATGAGCAGTTCTTC. Its protein product is CASSREGYNEQFF.

V gene TRBV15 combines with J gene TRBJ1-5; D is uncertain. Trimming removed 4 bases at V and 3 bases at J, with 10 bases between. The length of the CDR3 is 14 residues. Germline V CDR1 and CDR2: LNHNV, YYDKDF (reference sequence). The CDR3 loop is CATSTSVTNQPQHF. The DNA of the CDR3 is TGTGCCACCAGCACCAGCGTCACCAATCAGCCCCAGCATTTT.

This clone qualifies as medium-sized. This chain connects TRBV13 to TRBJ2-1, with TRBD1 matching 7 bases. The V gene's germline CDR1 is PRHDT and CDR2 FYEKMQ (reference sequence). Losses at the gene ends were 5 bases for V and 4 bases for J; bases not matched to a gene: 8. The CDR3 is 15 amino acids. The CDR3 loop reads CASSQRGDRYNEQFF. CDR3 nucleotide sequence: TGTGCCAGCAGCCAACGAGGGGACAGATACAATGAGCAGTTCTTC. The full variable domain, with the rest looked up from reference TRBV13 and TRBJ2-1, is AAGVIQSPRHLIKEKRETATLKCYPIPRHDTVYWYQQGPGQDPQFLISFYEKMQSDKGSIPDRFSAQQFSDYHSELNMSSLELGDSALYFCASSQRGDRYNEQFFGPGTRLTVL.

The rearrangement joins TRBV25-1 to TRBJ1-4, with TRBD1 matching over 8 bases. V was clipped by 3 bases and J by 3 bases; unmatched bases: 3. The CDR3 has 15 residues. Germline V gene lookup returns CDR1 MGHDK and CDR2 SYGVNS. CDR3 DNA: TGTGCCAGCAGTGAGGTACAGGGGGCTAATGAAAAACTGTTTTTT. Translating it yields CASSEVQGANEKLFF.

V and J are TRBV5-5 and TRBJ2-1; possibly TRBD1 for D (5 bases). The CDR3 covers 18 residues. In germline, CDR1 is SGHKS, CDR2 YYEKEE (reference sequence). V was pared by 1 base and J by 4 bases, with 21 bases between. The CDR3 DNA is TGTGCCAGCAGCTTGAAGGGGCAGACCCACTCCCCTTACAATGAGCAGTTCTTC. Its translation: CASSLKGQTHSPYNEQFF.

The chain has TRBV5-4 and TRBJ2-3; D is uncertain. Trimming took 1 base from V and 0 from J, leaving 6 bases between them. This CDR3 comprises 14 residues. CDR1 is SGHNT and CDR2 is YYREEE in the germline V gene (reference sequence). The chain's CDR3 is CASSLHPSTDTQYF. Written as DNA, the CDR3 is TGTGCCAGCAGCTTGCACCCTAGCACAGATACGCAGTATTTT. Using reference TRBV5-4 and TRBJ2-3 for the parts outside the CDR3, the full variable domain is ETGVTQSPTHLIKTRGQQVTLRCSSQSGHNTVSWYQQALGQGPQFIFQYYREEENGRGNFPPRFSGLQFPNYSSELNVNALELDDSALYLCASSLHPSTDTQYFGPGTRLTVL.

With respect to this clone: This sample includes further DNA sequences coding for the same CDR3. This sequence joins TRBV28 and TRBJ2-1; weak D call: TRBD2 (5 bases). The germline gives CDR1 MDHEN, CDR2 SYDVKM. The CDR3 has 14 residues. The V and J ends lost 3 bases and 4 bases respectively, with 10 bases between them. The CDR3 region has the DNA TGTGCCAGCAGTTTCCCCGGAGGTTACAATGAGCAGTTCTTC. Translated, it gives CASSFPGGYNEQFF.

The chain joins TRBV7-9 to TRBJ2-3, with a possible D match to TRBD1 (6 bases). The V and J ends lost 5 bases and 2 bases respectively, with 14 bases between them. Looked up from germline, CDR1 is SEHNR and CDR2 is FQNEAQ (reference sequence). The CDR3 totals 15 residues. The CDR3 nucleotides read TGTGCCAGCAGCCTTGGACAGTACAACACAGATACGCAGTATTTT. Its protein product is CASSLGQYNTDTQYF.

The genes are TRBV7-9 and TRBJ1-6; D unresolved. CDR1 is SEHNR, CDR2 FQNEAQ, per germline (reference sequence). The CDR3 runs to 14 residues. Deletions cut 2 bases from V and 7 bases from J, with 9 bases between. The CDR3 DNA is TGTGCCAGCAGCTTAAACCCGCAAAATTCACCCCTCCACTTT. It yields the protein CASSLNPQNSPLHF.

The CDR3 sequence: CASSSFNYGYTF. CDR3 in DNA: TGTGCCAGTAGTAGCTTTAACTATGGCTACACCTTC. The V gene is TRBV19, the J gene TRBJ1-2; D is unresolved. Trimming pared 4 bases from V and 1 base from J, leaving 4 bases between. The germline V gene has CDR1 LNHDA and CDR2 SQIVND (reference sequence). The CDR3 length is 12 residues.

The rearrangement joins TRBV5-6 to TRBJ1-1, with a weak D call TRBD1 (5 bases). Germline V gene sequence: CDR1 SGHDT, CDR2 YYEEEE. V was trimmed by 3 bases and J by 5 bases, leaving 8 bases between them. This CDR3 spans 12 amino acids. The CDR3 loop reads CASSSGFTEAFF. CDR3 nucleotides: TGTGCCAGCAGCTCAGGGTTTACTGAAGCTTTCTTT.

The CDR3 protein is CASSPNRVDYGYTF. In DNA form, the CDR3 reads TGTGCCAGCAGTCCCAACAGGGTCGACTATGGCTACACCTTC. The J gene is TRBJ1-2, the V gene TRBV5-4, with TRBD1 as a possible D gene (6 bases). Germline CDR1 SGHNT, CDR2 YYREEE (reference sequence). Trimming cost V 5 bases and J 3 bases, with 14 bases left between them. This CDR3 has 14 amino acids.

This clone was counted once. The rearrangement links TRBV25-1 to TRBJ1-6; the match to TRBD1 covers 8 bases. After removal of 8 bases from V and 7 bases from J, the junction contained 4 bases not matched to a gene. The CDR3 runs 13 residues. CDR1 is MGHDK, CDR2 SYGVNS, per germline. DNA for the CDR3: TGTGCCAGCCAACAGGGGGGAAATTCACCCCTCCACTTT. This codes for CASQQGGNSPLHF.

V and J are TRBV6-4 and TRBJ2-2; D is uncertain. Trimming took 5 bases from V and 1 from J, leaving 14 bases between them. The germline gives CDR1 MRHNA, CDR2 SNTAGT. The CDR3 extends over 16 amino acids. The CDR3 DNA follows: TGTGCCAGCAGTTCCATAGTCTACAAGAACACCGGGGAGCTGTTTTTT. Residues: CASSSIVYKNTGELFF.

V gene TRBV9 combines with J gene TRBJ2-7; a possible D gene is TRBD2 (7 bases). This CDR3 is 17 amino acids long. Deletions cut 3 bases from V and 2 bases from J, with 21 bases between. Germline V gives CDR1 SGDLS, CDR2 YYNGEE. DNA for the CDR3: TGTGCCAGCAGCGGACGAGGGGGGAGGGCCGATACCTACGAGCAGTACTTC. It translates to CASSGRGGRADTYEQYF.

This chain links TRBV6-1 with TRBJ2-3; 8 bases are shared with TRBD2. Germline CDR1 reads MNHNS; CDR2 reads SASEGT. The length of the CDR3 is 16 residues. J lost 4 bases, V lost 2 bases, and 8 bases had no gene match. The CDR3 nucleotides are TGTGCCAGCAGTGAACCCCCGGGAGGGCCGGCAGATACGCAGTATTTT. Protein: CASSEPPGGPADTQYF.

This clone was found a few times. The gene calls are TRBV11-2 and TRBJ1-6, with D possibly TRBD1 on 5 matching bases. The CDR3 is 16 amino acids. Germline assignment: CDR1 SGHAT and CDR2 FQNNGV. Trimming took off 0 bases at V and 4 bases at J, with 10 bases between the two ends. CDR3 nucleotide sequence: TGTGCCAGCAGCTTAGAGGGGACGGATTATAATTCACCCCTCCACTTT. Translated, it gives CASSLEGTDYNSPLHF.

The V and J genes are TRBV4-1 and TRBJ2-5; D is ambiguous. V gave up 1 base and J gave up 2 bases, with 11 bases separating them. The V gene's germline CDR1 is MGHRA and CDR2 YSYEKL. CDR3 length: 15 residues. CDR3 nucleotide sequence: TGCGCCAGCAGCCAAGTGGTCAACTATCAAGAGACCCAGTACTTC. It encodes CASSQVVNYQETQYF.

The V gene is TRBV10-3, the J gene TRBJ2-5, with TRBD2 matching 8 bases. The CDR3 runs 14 residues. Germline assignment: CDR1 ENHRY and CDR2 SYGVKD. The junction had 0 bases not matched to a gene; V was cut back by 0 bases and J by 3 bases. The CDR3 sequence: CAISESSGEETQYF. CDR3 bases: TGTGCCATCAGTGAGTCTAGCGGGGAAGAGACCCAGTACTTC.

V and J are TRBV13 and TRBJ2-1, with TRBD2 identical over 8 bases. The CDR3 is made up of 16 amino acids. Germline V gene lookup returns CDR1 PRHDT and CDR2 FYEKMQ (reference sequence). V dropped 5 bases and J dropped 8; count of bases not matched to a gene: 14. The CDR3 spells CASSPQRELGRDEQFF. CDR3 in DNA: TGTGCCAGCAGCCCCCAGCGGGAGTTGGGACGTGATGAGCAGTTCTTC.

The chain is built from TRBV18 and TRBJ2-1; maybe TRBD2 (6 bases). V was trimmed by 6 bases and J by 4 bases, leaving 10 bases between them. The CDR3 consists of 13 residues. Looked up from germline, CDR1 is KGHSH and CDR2 is LQKENI. The CDR3 DNA follows: TGTGCCAGCTCTGAGGAGGGGTACAATGAGCAGTTCTTC. The encoded protein is CASSEEGYNEQFF.

The CDR3 reads CASSQQGSGEAGELFF. In DNA, the CDR3 is TGTGCCAGCAGCCAACAGGGGAGCGGGGAAGCCGGGGAGCTGTTTTTT. The V and J genes are TRBV7-8 and TRBJ2-2, with D tentatively TRBD1 or TRBD2 (7 bases each). Germline assignment: CDR1 SGHVS and CDR2 FQNEAQ. This CDR3 region has 16 residues. Trimming removed 5 bases from V and 6 bases from J, with 19 bases in between.

The V and J genes are TRBV5-8 and TRBJ1-1; no clear D gene. Germline V lookup: CDR1 SGHTS, CDR2 YDEGEE. The CDR3 is 12 residues long. V lost 2 bases to trimming and J lost 6 bases, with 8 bases between them. In DNA form, the CDR3 reads TGTGCCAGCAGCTTTTGGGTATCTGAAGCTTTCTTT. Residues: CASSFWVSEAFF.

The J gene is TRBJ2-1, the V gene TRBV27, with TRBD2 matching 7 bases. The CDR3 covers 14 residues. Looked up from germline, CDR1 is MNHEY and CDR2 is SMNVEV (reference sequence). The V gene end was trimmed by 1 base and the J gene end by 6 bases; junction bases not matched to a gene: 3. CDR3: CASSLWTGGNEQFF. In DNA form, the CDR3 reads TGTGCCAGCAGTTTATGGACGGGAGGCAATGAGCAGTTCTTC.

The chain's CDR3 is CASSLRLVYNEQFF. The CDR3 bases are TGTGCCAGCAGTTTAAGGCTAGTCTACAATGAGCAGTTCTTC. This chain links TRBV28 with TRBJ2-1; D not resolved. Trimming cost V 2 bases and J 3 bases, with 8 bases left between them. Germline loops: CDR1 MDHEN, CDR2 SYDVKM. The CDR3 runs 14 residues.

The chain employs TRBV7-9 and TRBJ2-3; D is ambiguous. The CDR3 consists of 12 residues. Per the germline V gene, CDR1 is SEHNR and CDR2 is FQNEAQ (reference sequence). V was pared by 1 base and J by 3 bases, with 2 bases between. The CDR3 here is CASSLGTDTQYF. DNA of the CDR3: TGTGCCAGCAGCTTAGGAACAGATACGCAGTATTTT.

This chain uses TRBV5-4 with TRBJ2-2, with a possible D match to TRBD2 (6 bases). CDR3 length: 14 amino acids. Looked up from germline, CDR1 is SGHNT and CDR2 is YYREEE (reference sequence). Trimming pared 1 base from V and 7 bases from J, leaving 11 bases between. This chain's CDR3 is CASSLSGVLGELFF. CDR3 bases: TGTGCCAGCAGCTTGTCGGGGGTCCTCGGGGAGCTGTTTTTT.

The genes are TRBV28 and TRBJ2-5; D might be TRBD1 (5 bases). Germline V gene sequence: CDR1 MDHEN, CDR2 SYDVKM. V lost 3 bases to trimming and J lost 3 bases, with 14 bases between them. The CDR3 extends over 15 amino acids. Here the CDR3 reads CASSFLGSREETQYF. CDR3 sequence (DNA): TGTGCCAGCAGTTTTCTGGGCTCCAGGGAAGAGACCCAGTACTTC.

This chain uses TRBV11-2 with TRBJ1-1; no reliable D call. Germline V gene lookup returns CDR1 SGHAT and CDR2 FQNNGV. The CDR3 has 15 amino acids. With 0 bases removed from V and 5 bases from J, the gap between germline ends came to 13 bases. The CDR3 spells CASSLDIVGYTEAFF. CDR3 DNA sequence: TGTGCCAGCAGCTTAGATATAGTGGGTTATACTGAAGCTTTCTTT.

CDR3 bases: TGTGCCAGCAGCGAGGGGCGTCAAGCAACAGATACGCAGTATTTT. Amino acids: CASSEGRQATDTQYF. This chain uses TRBV9 with TRBJ2-3, with D perhaps TRBD1 (5 bases). This CDR3 is 15 amino acids long. Germline CDR1 SGDLS, CDR2 YYNGEE. V lost 3 bases, J lost 3 bases, and 14 bases lay in between.

The V call is TRBV5-4, the J call TRBJ2-7; the match to TRBD1 covers 7 bases. Germline V gives CDR1 SGHNT, CDR2 YYREEE (reference sequence). This CDR3 is 16 amino acids long. Germline trimming cut 0 bases from V and 3 bases from J; bases unmatched to any gene: 9. Here the CDR3 reads CASSLDPTGPDYEQYF. The CDR3, as DNA: TGTGCCAGCAGCTTGGACCCGACAGGGCCCGACTACGAGCAGTACTTC.

The chain employs TRBV30 and TRBJ1-1, with 9 bases aligning to TRBD1. Per germline, CDR1 GTSNPN and CDR2 SVGIG (reference sequence). Unmatched junction bases numbered 5, after V lost 2 bases and J lost 7 bases. This CDR3 is 13 amino acids long. The CDR3 DNA sequence: TGTGCCTGGAGTCCAGGACAGGGGTTTGAAGCTTTCTTT. Amino acid sequence: CAWSPGQGFEAFF. The full variable domain, its missing parts supplied by reference TRBV30 and TRBJ1-1, is SQTIHQWPATLVQPVGSPLSLECTVEGTSNPNLYWYRQAAGRGLQLLFYSVGIGQISSEVPQNLSASRPQDRQFILSSKKLLLSDSGFYLCAWSPGQGFEAFFGQGTRLTVV.